This TCR beta chain was obtained from a study of blood T cell repertoires in COVID-19. Across the study: COVID-19 samples, acute and convalescent, were from the United States, Italy and Spain. Nucleic acid was either cDNA or gDNA, and it came from T cells, B-cell-depleted T cells, or PBMCs.

In the authors' workflow: Reference gene primer amplification in the assay estimated nucleated cell counts. The table came from immunoSEQ multiplex PCR; TCRdb's copy has only in-frame clones and leaves some out. V, J and clone size were drawn from that table, and D and trimming were deduced from the DNA. The data show 250,000 to 300,000 clones, 85% to 90% seen once. The CDR3 consists of 15 residues. Germline CDR1 is SGHVS and CDR2 is FNYEAQ. Between the trimmed V and J ends, which lost 3 bases and 5 bases, there was a span of 15 bases. The V and J genes are TRBV7-6 and TRBJ2-3; D possibly corresponds to TRBD2 (7 bases). This TCR was sampled from a woman in her thirties or forties with acute or convalescent COVID-19. Sequencing used peripheral blood. CDR3 residues: CASSLGRGAKDTQYF. The CDR3 DNA follows: TGTGCCAGCAGCTTGGGTCGGGGGGCGAAAGATACGCAGTATTTT.